The rows below give T cell receptor beta chains drawn from one sample of a study of blood T cell repertoires in COVID-19. Sequencing used immunoSEQ multiplex PCR; TCRdb keeps in-frame clones, though not all of them. The repertoire consists of about 150,000 clones, with 75% to 90% occurring once and the leading ten covering about an eighth. The material sequenced was peripheral blood. The receptors stem from a man aged 18 to 30 with COVID-19, enrolled during active disease. CDR3s include the opening cysteine and the closing phenylalanine or tryptophan. Fields, in order: D gene, clone size, J gene, V gene, CDR3 DNA, CDR3 protein. A D gene is named only where the DNA matches it firmly. Expanded clones get a size class; other rows say once, few or many, or leave the size out.

D gene: TRBD1; clone size: -; J gene: TRBJ2-5; V gene: TRBV14; CDR3 DNA: TGTGCCAGCAGCCAGTACCGGGACAGGGCGCTTTGGGAAGAGACCCAGTACTTC; CDR3 protein: CASSQYRDRALWEETQYF
D gene: -; clone size: -; J gene: TRBJ2-2; V gene: TRBV9; CDR3 DNA: TGTGCCAGCAGCGTGGGCAGGGGAAAGGGCGGGGAGCTGTTTTTT; CDR3 protein: CASSVGRGKGGELFF
D gene: TRBD1; clone size: few; J gene: TRBJ2-5; V gene: TRBV7-2; CDR3 DNA: TGTGCCAGCAGCCAGAGTAATCCCGGGACAGGACAAGAGACCCAGTACTTC; CDR3 protein: CASSQSNPGTGQETQYF
D gene: -; clone size: -; J gene: TRBJ2-1; V gene: TRBV2; CDR3 DNA: TGTGCCAGCAGTGTACAGGGCCCGGGGTTTTACAATGAGCAGTTCTTC; CDR3 protein: CASSVQGPGFYNEQFF
D gene: TRBD1; clone size: few; J gene: TRBJ1-1; V gene: TRBV7-8; CDR3 DNA: TGTGCCAGCAGCTTAGTTCAGGGGGCGACCACTGAAGCTTTCTTT; CDR3 protein: CASSLVQGATTEAFF
D gene: TRBD2; clone size: once; J gene: TRBJ2-1; V gene: TRBV27; CDR3 DNA: TGTGCCAGCAGTTTATCGTGGACTAGCCACAATGAGCAGTTCTTC; CDR3 protein: CASSLSWTSHNEQFF
D gene: TRBD1; clone size: -; J gene: TRBJ2-2; V gene: TRBV25-1; CDR3 DNA: TGTGCCAGCAGTGACGTAACAGGGGGCAGTAACGGGGAGCTGTTTTTT; CDR3 protein: CASSDVTGGSNGELFF
D gene: -; clone size: once; J gene: TRBJ2-3; V gene: TRBV3-1/TRBV3-2; CDR3 DNA: TGTGCCAGCAGCCAAGGTCTCCGCACTGTGATCCCTGCGCAGTATTTT; CDR3 protein: CASSQGLRTVIPAQYF
D gene: TRBD2; clone size: -; J gene: TRBJ2-2; V gene: TRBV27; CDR3 DNA: TGTGCCAGCAGTTTATTAGCGGGAGGTAACACCGGGGAGCTGTTTTTT; CDR3 protein: CASSLLAGGNTGELFF
D gene: -; clone size: -; J gene: TRBJ2-2; V gene: TRBV3-1/TRBV3-2; CDR3 DNA: TGTGCCAGCAGCCAAGATGGGTGGGCAGTTAACACCGGGGAGCTGTTTTTT; CDR3 protein: CASSQDGWAVNTGELFF
D gene: -; clone size: -; J gene: TRBJ2-7; V gene: TRBV9; CDR3 DNA: TGTGCCAGCAGCCCTCAAACAGGGTTCTACGAGCAGTACTTC; CDR3 protein: CASSPQTGFYEQYF
D gene: -; clone size: -; J gene: TRBJ2-1; V gene: TRBV7-8; CDR3 DNA: TGTGCCAGCAGCCGACTAGGAATTGAGCAGTTCTTC; CDR3 protein: CASSRLGIEQFF
D gene: -; clone size: -; J gene: TRBJ2-7; V gene: TRBV13; CDR3 DNA: TGTGCCAGCAGCTTAGGCAGATCCTACGAGCAGTACTTC; CDR3 protein: CASSLGRSYEQYF
D gene: -; clone size: -; J gene: TRBJ1-2; V gene: TRBV25-1; CDR3 DNA: TGTGCCAGCAGTGAATCCCCCTTGGTTGGGAGCGGCTACACCTTC; CDR3 protein: CASSESPLVGSGYTF
D gene: TRBD1; clone size: -; J gene: TRBJ2-3; V gene: TRBV30; CDR3 DNA: TGTGCCTGGAGTGGGGACAGGGGCACAGATACGCAGTATTTT; CDR3 protein: CAWSGDRGTDTQYF
D gene: -; clone size: -; J gene: TRBJ1-2; V gene: TRBV30; CDR3 DNA: TGTGCCTGGTCGTGGGCAGGCTCTTACACCTTC; CDR3 protein: CAWSWAGSYTF
D gene: -; clone size: -; J gene: TRBJ2-1; V gene: TRBV3-1/TRBV3-2; CDR3 DNA: TGTGCCAGCAGCCAAGTTGTGGGACTTTACAATGAGCAGTTCTTC; CDR3 protein: CASSQVVGLYNEQFF
D gene: -; clone size: -; J gene: TRBJ1-1; V gene: TRBV30; CDR3 DNA: TGTGCCTGGAGTGTACTAGCCTTTGGTGGAGCTTTCTTT; CDR3 protein: CAWSVLAFGGAFF
D gene: TRBD2; clone size: -; J gene: TRBJ2-7; V gene: TRBV7-2; CDR3 DNA: TGTGCCAGCAGCTTAGATTGGCTAGCGGGGGGCTCCTACGAGCAGTACTTC; CDR3 protein: CASSLDWLAGGSYEQYF
D gene: -; clone size: -; J gene: TRBJ1-2; V gene: TRBV5-8; CDR3 DNA: TGTGCCAGCAGCTTATGGGGGGTTTCTCGTGGCTACACCTTC; CDR3 protein: CASSLWGVSRGYTF
D gene: -; clone size: -; J gene: TRBJ2-3; V gene: TRBV7-9; CDR3 DNA: TGTGCCAGCATTGGGGGGATCTCAGATACGCAGTATTTT; CDR3 protein: CASIGGISDTQYF
D gene: -; clone size: few; J gene: TRBJ2-6; V gene: TRBV5-1; CDR3 DNA: TGCGCCAGCAGCTTGGTTGGGGGCGCAAGGTCTGGGGCCAACGTCCTGACTTTC; CDR3 protein: CASSLVGGARSGANVLTF
D gene: TRBD1; clone size: -; J gene: TRBJ2-2; V gene: TRBV24-1; CDR3 DNA: TGTGCCACCAGTGATTTGGACAGGGAAACCGGGGAGCTGTTTTTT; CDR3 protein: CATSDLDRETGELFF
D gene: TRBD2; clone size: -; J gene: TRBJ2-3; V gene: TRBV5-6; CDR3 DNA: TGTGCCAGCAGCTTGGCTCAACCGGGACTAGAAGCAGATACGCAGTATTTT; CDR3 protein: CASSLAQPGLEADTQYF
D gene: TRBD1; clone size: -; J gene: TRBJ2-7; V gene: TRBV9; CDR3 DNA: TGTGCCAGCAGCGTAGGAGGACAGGCAAACTACGAGCAGTACTTC; CDR3 protein: CASSVGGQANYEQYF
D gene: -; clone size: -; J gene: TRBJ2-7; V gene: TRBV13; CDR3 DNA: TGTGCCAGCAGCTTAGCCCCACGAACAGGGTGGACCGAGCAGTACTTC; CDR3 protein: CASSLAPRTGWTEQYF
D gene: -; clone size: -; J gene: TRBJ1-1; V gene: TRBV12-3/TRBV12-4; CDR3 DNA: TGTGCCAGCAGTACAACAGGGTCGATAGCTTTCTTT; CDR3 protein: CASSTTGSIAFF
D gene: TRBD1; clone size: -; J gene: TRBJ1-2; V gene: TRBV5-1; CDR3 DNA: TGCGCCAGCAGCCTACAGGGGAGCTATGGCTACACCTTC; CDR3 protein: CASSLQGSYGYTF
D gene: -; clone size: once; J gene: TRBJ2-1; V gene: TRBV7-7; CDR3 DNA: TGTGCCAGCAGCTTGTCAACGAGCGTTCTCAATGAGCAGTTCTTC; CDR3 protein: CASSLSTSVLNEQFF
D gene: -; clone size: -; J gene: TRBJ1-4; V gene: TRBV6-5; CDR3 DNA: TGTGCCGGGGGGTCGTTTAATGAAAAACTGTTTTTT; CDR3 protein: CAGGSFNEKLFF
D gene: -; clone size: once; J gene: TRBJ2-7; V gene: TRBV27; CDR3 DNA: TGTGCCAGCAGCACAGGGCGGAGGTCCTACGAGCAGTACTTC; CDR3 protein: CASSTGRRSYEQYF
D gene: -; clone size: -; J gene: TRBJ1-6; V gene: TRBV4-3; CDR3 DNA: TGCGCCAGCAGCCAAAAAGTTAGGGACACTCTTTCACCCCTCCACTTT; CDR3 protein: CASSQKVRDTLSPLHF
D gene: -; clone size: -; J gene: TRBJ2-7; V gene: TRBV9; CDR3 DNA: TGTGCCAGCAGCGCGATAGACAGCGCGGTCTCCTACGAGCAGTACTTC; CDR3 protein: CASSAIDSAVSYEQYF
D gene: -; clone size: few; J gene: TRBJ2-6; V gene: TRBV12-3/TRBV12-4; CDR3 DNA: TGTGCCAGCGGACTGGGGGCCAACGTCCTGACTTTC; CDR3 protein: CASGLGANVLTF
D gene: TRBD2; clone size: -; J gene: TRBJ2-3; V gene: TRBV6-1; CDR3 DNA: TGTGCCAGCAGTGAAGAGGGGAGGGTGAGCACAGATACGCAGTATTTT; CDR3 protein: CASSEEGRVSTDTQYF
D gene: TRBD2; clone size: -; J gene: TRBJ2-1; V gene: TRBV19; CDR3 DNA: TGTGCCAGTAGTTCCCACTTAGCGGGAGCGGCCTACAATGAGCAGTTCTTC; CDR3 protein: CASSSHLAGAAYNEQFF
D gene: TRBD1; clone size: -; J gene: TRBJ2-2; V gene: TRBV13; CDR3 DNA: TGTGCCAGCAGCTTAATAAGGGGGCAGGACACCGGGGAGCTGTTTTTT; CDR3 protein: CASSLIRGQDTGELFF
D gene: TRBD2; clone size: -; J gene: TRBJ2-1; V gene: TRBV6-5; CDR3 DNA: TGTGCCAGCAGTTCGGCTAGCGGGCTACTTGAGCAGTTCTTC; CDR3 protein: CASSSASGLLEQFF
D gene: -; clone size: -; J gene: TRBJ2-7; V gene: TRBV6-2/TRBV6-3; CDR3 DNA: TGTGCCAGCAGTCCCCGGGACTTCTACGAGCAGTACTTC; CDR3 protein: CASSPRDFYEQYF
D gene: TRBD1; clone size: once; J gene: TRBJ1-1; V gene: TRBV27; CDR3 DNA: TGTGCCAGCAGTTTATCCCCAGGGGGGTGGGGCACTGAAGCTTTCTTT; CDR3 protein: CASSLSPGGWGTEAFF
D gene: TRBD1; clone size: -; J gene: TRBJ1-2; V gene: TRBV2; CDR3 DNA: TGTGCCAGCAGGGAGGAAAGGGGGCCTGCCTATGGCTACACCTTC; CDR3 protein: CASREERGPAYGYTF
D gene: TRBD2; clone size: -; J gene: TRBJ2-5; V gene: TRBV28; CDR3 DNA: TGTGCCAGCACTCTAAGCGGGGTTTCGGGAGAGACCCAGTACTTC; CDR3 protein: CASTLSGVSGETQYF